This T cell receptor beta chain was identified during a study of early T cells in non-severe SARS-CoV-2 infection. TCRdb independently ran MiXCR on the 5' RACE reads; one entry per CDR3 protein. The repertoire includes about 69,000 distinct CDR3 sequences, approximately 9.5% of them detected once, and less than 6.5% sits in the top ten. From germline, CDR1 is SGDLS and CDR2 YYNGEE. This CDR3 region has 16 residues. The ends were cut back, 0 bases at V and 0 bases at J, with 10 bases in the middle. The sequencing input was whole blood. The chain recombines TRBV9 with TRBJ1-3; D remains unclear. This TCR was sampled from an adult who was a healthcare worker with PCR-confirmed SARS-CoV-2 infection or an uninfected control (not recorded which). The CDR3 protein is CASSVAPGASGNTIYF. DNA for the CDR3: TGTGCCAGCAGCGTAGCGCCAGGAGCCTCTGGAAACACCATATATTTT.